This T cell receptor (beta chain) was identified during a study of T cells in Graves' hyperthyroidism and ophthalmopathy. V was cut by 6 bases and J by 0 bases, with 12 bases left in between. The CDR3 covers 16 residues. TCR beta CDR3 regions were amplified from RNA. When the TCR CDR3 underwent first-round RT-PCR, the HTBI primer set was used. In TCRdb, the multiplex PCR reads were re-called with MiXCR into one record per CDR3 protein. This table holds some 340,000 distinct CDR3 sequences, roughly an eighth found once. Sample: blood. This TCR came from a woman aged 35 to 49 with Graves' ophthalmopathy. The chain combines TRBV12-3 or TRBV12-4 with TRBJ2-6; no firm D call. The CDR3 coding sequence is TGTGCCAGCAGGATTTCCCGCTACTCTGGGGCCAACGTCCTGACTTTC. Its protein is CASRISRYSGANVLTF.